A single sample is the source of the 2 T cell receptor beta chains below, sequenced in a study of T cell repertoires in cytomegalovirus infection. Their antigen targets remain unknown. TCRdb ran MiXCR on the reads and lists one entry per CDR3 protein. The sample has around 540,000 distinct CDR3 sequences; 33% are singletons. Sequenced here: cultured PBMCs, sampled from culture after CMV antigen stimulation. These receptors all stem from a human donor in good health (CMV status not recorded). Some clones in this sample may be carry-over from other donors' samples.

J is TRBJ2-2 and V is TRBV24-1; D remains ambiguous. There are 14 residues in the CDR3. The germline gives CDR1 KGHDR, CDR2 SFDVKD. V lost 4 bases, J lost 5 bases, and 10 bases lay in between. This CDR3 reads CATSDPWATGELFF. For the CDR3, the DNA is TGTGCCACCAGTGACCCCTGGGCTACCGGGGAGCTGTTTTTT.

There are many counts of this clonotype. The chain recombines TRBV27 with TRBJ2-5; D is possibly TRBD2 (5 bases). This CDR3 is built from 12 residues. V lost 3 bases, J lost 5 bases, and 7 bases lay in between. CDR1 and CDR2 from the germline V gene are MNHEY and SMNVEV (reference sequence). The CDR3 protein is CASSFSGETQYF. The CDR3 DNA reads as TGTGCCAGCAGTTTCTCGGGGGAGACCCAGTACTTC.